Listed below are T cell receptor beta chains from one sample, sequenced in a study of CD8 T cells in ankylosing spondylitis. TCRdb redid the calling of the 5' RACE reads with MiXCR, one entry per CDR3 protein. The sample comprises about 220,000 distinct CDR3 sequences, approximately 7.4% of which are singletons, and 12% to 15% rests with the top ten. Sequencing was done on a sample of blood, either unsorted or a sorted T cell fraction (not recorded which). The receptors come from a male donor with ankylosing spondylitis. CDR3s include the opening cysteine and the closing phenylalanine or tryptophan. A D gene is named only where the DNA matches it firmly. Clone sizes are given selectively: once, few, many, or a class where the clone is expanded.

clone_size	v_call	d_call	j_call	cdr3_nt	cdr3_aa
many	TRBV3-1	-	TRBJ1-4	TGTGCCAGCAGCCAAATTTTCCAAAATGAAAAACTGTTTTTT	CASSQIFQNEKLFF
-	TRBV4-3	TRBD1	TRBJ2-7	TGCGCCAGCAGCCAAGGCCGAACAGGGGGCACCTACGAGCAGTACTTC	CASSQGRTGGTYEQYF
-	TRBV24-1	TRBD1	TRBJ1-4	TGTGCCACCAGTGACGGACAGGGGGATGCTGAAAAACTGTTTTTT	CATSDGQGDAEKLFF
few	TRBV7-6	TRBD2	TRBJ2-1	TGTGCCAGCAGCCCGATACGGGAGGGTTCGAATGAGCAGTTCTTC	CASSPIREGSNEQFF
many	TRBV28	TRBD2	TRBJ2-1	TGTGCCAGCAGTCCTAGCGGGGTAAACTACAATGAGCAGTTCTTC	CASSPSGVNYNEQFF
-	TRBV28	-	TRBJ2-7	TGTGCCAGCAGTTTATTTCCCTCCTACGAGCAGTACTTC	CASSLFPSYEQYF
few	TRBV4-3	-	TRBJ1-2	TGCGCCAGCAGCCAAGTTTACGGTTCTAACTATGGCTACACCTTC	CASSQVYGSNYGYTF
many	TRBV11-1	TRBD1	TRBJ1-2	TGTGCCAGCAGCTCCCGGACAGGGGGCGCGTACTTCGGCTATGGCTACACCTTC	CASSSRTGGAYFGYGYTF
many	TRBV6-2/TRBV6-3	-	TRBJ1-2	TGTGCCAGCAGTTACTGGGCAGACGGCTACACCTTC	CASSYWADGYTF
-	TRBV30	TRBD1	TRBJ1-2	TGTGCCGAGGACAGGGGCGCGGGGTATGGCTACACCTTC	CAEDRGAGYGYTF
many	TRBV27	TRBD1	TRBJ2-2	TGTGCCAGCAGTTTAGGGACAGTTGTCACCGGGGAGCTGTTTTTT	CASSLGTVVTGELFF
-	TRBV13	TRBD1	TRBJ2-7	TGTGCCAGCAGCTCACAGGGGGCGAGAGAGCAGTACTTC	CASSSQGAREQYF
many	TRBV9	TRBD2	TRBJ2-1	TGTGCCAGCAGCGATAGGGGAGGGAGGCTGTACAATGAGCAGTTCTTC	CASSDRGGRLYNEQFF
few	TRBV4-3	-	TRBJ2-5	TGCGCCAGCAGCCTAAAGCCCGGGCAAGAGACCCAGTACTTC	CASSLKPGQETQYF
many	TRBV7-9	-	TRBJ2-7	TGTGCCGGAACCCGGGACACATCCTACGAGCAGTACTTC	CAGTRDTSYEQYF
many	TRBV3-1	-	TRBJ2-7	TGTGCCAGCAGCCAAGTCGGACAAGCCTACGAGCAGTACTTC	CASSQVGQAYEQYF
-	TRBV30	TRBD2	TRBJ2-1	TGTGCCTCAGATTCTAGCGGCTCCTACAATGAGCAGTTCTTC	CASDSSGSYNEQFF
many	TRBV29-1	TRBD2	TRBJ2-7	TGCAGCGTTGAAGGGACTAGCGGGAGGAGTAACGAGCAGTACTTC	CSVEGTSGRSNEQYF
few	TRBV28	-	TRBJ2-7	TGTGCCAGCAGTTTACTAAGTAGTCGCCCCTACGAGCAGTACTTC	CASSLLSSRPYEQYF
many	TRBV5-1	-	TRBJ2-1	TGCGCCAGCAGCTCCCGGGCCCAAAACAATGAGCAGTTCTTC	CASSSRAQNNEQFF
many	TRBV3-1	TRBD1	TRBJ2-7	TGTGCCAGCAGCTCCGGGACAGGGGGCATCGAGCAGTACTTC	CASSSGTGGIEQYF
many	TRBV7-6	TRBD2	TRBJ2-2	TGTGCCAGCAGCTTATGGGCGGGGGTAACGAACACCGGGGAGCTGTTTTTT	CASSLWAGVTNTGELFF
many	TRBV24-1	-	TRBJ2-2	TGTGCCACCCTGAGCCAGAACACCGGGGAGCTGTTTTTT	CATLSQNTGELFF
many	TRBV7-6	-	TRBJ2-2	TGTGCCAGCAGCTTATATCCATCAGGAGCGAACACCGGGGAGCTGTTTTTT	CASSLYPSGANTGELFF
many	TRBV3-1	TRBD1	TRBJ2-7	TGTGCCAGCAGCCAAGATTGGGACAGGTCCTACGAGCAGTACTTC	CASSQDWDRSYEQYF
many	TRBV13	-	TRBJ2-1	TGTGCCAGCAGCCCCATGACAGGTTCCTACAATGAGCAGTTCTTC	CASSPMTGSYNEQFF
many	TRBV7-9	-	TRBJ1-2	TGTGCCAGCAGCTTCCAGGATAACTATGGCTACACCTTC	CASSFQDNYGYTF
many	TRBV25-1	TRBD2	TRBJ2-3	TGTGCCAGCACGTTTAGCGGGCGCACAGATACGCAGTATTTT	CASTFSGRTDTQYF
-	TRBV7-2	TRBD1	TRBJ1-4	TGTGCCAGCAGCACAGACAGGGGGGGGACTAATGAAAAACTGTTTTTT	CASSTDRGGTNEKLFF
many	TRBV5-1	TRBD2	TRBJ2-7	TGCGCCAGCAGCTTGTGGGGGGGAGAGTCCTACGAGCAGTACTTC	CASSLWGGESYEQYF
once	TRBV11-2	-	TRBJ2-7	TGTGCCAGCAGCTTAGACCAGGGGAGGTACGAGCAGTACTTC	CASSLDQGRYEQYF
-	TRBV7-6	-	TRBJ1-1	TGTGCCAGCAGCGAGGCTAGAGTTTACACTGAAGCTTTCTTT	CASSEARVYTEAFF
many	TRBV28	TRBD1	TRBJ2-7	TGTGCCAGCAGTCCGCCGGGACAGCTAAAAACCTACGAGCAGTACTTC	CASSPPGQLKTYEQYF